Sequencing of this T cell receptor (beta chain) was carried out in a study of T-cell reconstitution after alpha-beta-depleted transplantation in children. V was clipped by 3 bases and J by 4 bases; unmatched bases: 8. The CDR3 runs to 15 residues. Unique molecular identifiers were built into the TCRbeta library. TCRdb ran MiXCR on the PCR reads and lists one entry per CDR3 protein. The table records about 1,000,000 distinct CDR3 sequences, less than 30% of them present only once. The sequence derives from a boy in the first two years of life who had a stem cell transplant for SCID, so the T cells may come from the graft donor. The material sequenced was PBMCs, mostly from graft donor cells, taken 360 days after TCRalphabeta/CD19-depleted stem cell transplant. The V and J genes are TRBV12-3 or TRBV12-4 and TRBJ2-7; 8 bases fit TRBD2. This chain's CDR3 is CASSFQSGGFYEQYF. In DNA form, the CDR3 reads TGTGCCAGCAGTTTCCAGAGCGGGGGATTTTACGAGCAGTACTTC.